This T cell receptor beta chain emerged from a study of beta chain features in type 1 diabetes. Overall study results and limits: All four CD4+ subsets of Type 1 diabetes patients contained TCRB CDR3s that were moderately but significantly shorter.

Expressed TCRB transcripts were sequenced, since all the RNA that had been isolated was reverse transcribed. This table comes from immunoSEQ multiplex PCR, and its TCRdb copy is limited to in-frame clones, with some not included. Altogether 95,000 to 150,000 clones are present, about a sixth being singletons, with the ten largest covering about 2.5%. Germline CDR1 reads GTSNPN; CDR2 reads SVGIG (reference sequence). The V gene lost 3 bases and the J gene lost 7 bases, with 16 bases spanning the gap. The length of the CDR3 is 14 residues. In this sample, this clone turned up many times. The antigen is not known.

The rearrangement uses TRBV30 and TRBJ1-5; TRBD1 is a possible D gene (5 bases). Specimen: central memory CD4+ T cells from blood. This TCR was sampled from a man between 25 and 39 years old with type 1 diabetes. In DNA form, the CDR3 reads TGTGCCTGGAGCCGACCCGGGGGACGACAGCCCCAGCATTTT. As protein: CAWSRPGGRQPQHF. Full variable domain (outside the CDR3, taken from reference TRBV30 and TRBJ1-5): SQTIHQWPATLVQPVGSPLSLECTVEGTSNPNLYWYRQAAGRGLQLLFYSVGIGQISSEVPQNLSASRPQDRQFILSSKKLLLSDSGFYLCAWSRPGGRQPQHFGDGTRLSIL.